Below are 8 T cell receptor beta chains sequenced from a single sample in a study of cytomegalovirus exposure and HLA in healthy donors (dated by TCRdb to 2016 to 2017). The library was generated by the immunoSEQ multiplex PCR assay. The multiplex PCR relied on a mix of 60 forward primers for TCR Vbeta segments and 13 reverse primers for TCR Jbeta segments. TCRdb obtained this table from immuneACCESS and retained in-frame rearrangements with V and J assigned. These tables miss some clones; where compared with another copy, unresolved V genes account for less than half of the shortfall, and the remainder is unexplained. Across this sample there are roughly 160,000 clones, with roughly 80% seen only once. The top ten clones comprise roughly 8.2% of the sample. The specimen sequenced was PBMCs. These receptors were obtained from a woman aged 35 to 49 in good health and CMV-seropositive.

This chain links TRBV19 with TRBJ2-7; no firm D call. Germline CDR1 is LNHDA and CDR2 is SQIVND (reference sequence). The V and J ends lost 0 bases and 2 bases respectively, with 11 bases between them. The CDR3 contains 15 residues. The CDR3 is CASSIDRARTYEQYF. As DNA, the CDR3 is TGTGCCAGTAGTATAGATCGAGCTAGGACCTACGAGCAGTACTTC.

The genes are TRBV6-5 and TRBJ2-1, with 9 bases that match TRBD1. CDR1 MNHEY and CDR2 SVGAGI come from the germline V gene. Trimming took 4 bases from V and 6 from J; bases not matched to a gene: 4. The CDR3 consists of 14 residues. CDR3 in DNA: TGTGCCAGCAGTTGGGACAGGGTCAGCAATGAGCAGTTCTTC. As protein: CASSWDRVSNEQFF.

A note on this clone: An end of the junction does not agree with germline; a read error may underlie this. The chain carries TRBV7-2 and TRBJ2-3; TRBD2 matches 9 bases. The CDR3 totals 16 residues. Germline V CDR1 and CDR2: SGHTA, FQGNSA. The CDR3 spells CASSLVPSGAGDAQYF. In nucleotides, the CDR3 is TGTGCCAGCAGCTTAGTCCCTAGCGGGGCGGGAGATGCGCAGTATTTT.

This chain connects TRBV25-1 to TRBJ2-5, with TRBD1 matching 7 bases. Germline assignment: CDR1 MGHDK and CDR2 SYGVNS. V shed 4 bases and J 11 bases; nucleotides not matched to a gene: 13. The CDR3 is made up of 14 amino acids. Written as DNA, the CDR3 is TGTGCCAGCAGTGCCCCAACAGGGGCGGAAGAGCAGTACTTC. Translating it yields CASSAPTGAEEQYF.

As regards this clone: The junction departs from the called germline gene at one end, perhaps through a read error. The rearrangement joins TRBV7-7 to TRBJ2-3; D remains ambiguous. The CDR3 runs 14 residues. Germline V lookup: CDR1 SSHAT, CDR2 FNYEAQ (reference sequence). CDR3 sequence (DNA): TGTGCTAGCAGCCCACTGCGGAGCACAGATACGCAGTATTTT. This translates into CASSPLRSTDTQYF.

The genes are TRBV7-8 and TRBJ2-3; TRBD2 aligns across 7 bases. CDR1 and CDR2 (germline): SGHVS, FQNEAQ. The V and J ends lost 2 bases and 3 bases, in that order; junction bases with no gene match: 5. This CDR3 is built from 15 residues. CDR3 DNA sequence: TGTGCCAGCAGCTTAACTAGCGCGGGGACAGATACGCAGTATTTT. It specifies CASSLTSAGTDTQYF.

The V and J genes are TRBV2 and TRBJ1-5; a weak D match, TRBD1 (6 bases). Germline V gene sequence: CDR1 SNHLY, CDR2 FYNNEI. V was trimmed by 5 bases and J by 3 bases, leaving 11 bases between them. CDR3 size: 14 residues. The CDR3 protein is CASSRPGDNQPQHF. CDR3 nucleotide sequence: TGTGCCAGCAGTCGGCCAGGGGACAATCAGCCCCAGCATTTT.

This sequence joins TRBV11-2 and TRBJ2-1; 9 bases match TRBD1. There are 14 residues in the CDR3. The ends lost 0 bases at V and 9 bases at J; junction bases unmatched: 3. Germline-derived CDR1 and CDR2 are SGHAT and FQNNGV. The CDR3 DNA is TGTGCCAGCAGCTTAGATAGGGGACAGGGTGAGCAGTTCTTC. Protein sequence: CASSLDRGQGEQFF.